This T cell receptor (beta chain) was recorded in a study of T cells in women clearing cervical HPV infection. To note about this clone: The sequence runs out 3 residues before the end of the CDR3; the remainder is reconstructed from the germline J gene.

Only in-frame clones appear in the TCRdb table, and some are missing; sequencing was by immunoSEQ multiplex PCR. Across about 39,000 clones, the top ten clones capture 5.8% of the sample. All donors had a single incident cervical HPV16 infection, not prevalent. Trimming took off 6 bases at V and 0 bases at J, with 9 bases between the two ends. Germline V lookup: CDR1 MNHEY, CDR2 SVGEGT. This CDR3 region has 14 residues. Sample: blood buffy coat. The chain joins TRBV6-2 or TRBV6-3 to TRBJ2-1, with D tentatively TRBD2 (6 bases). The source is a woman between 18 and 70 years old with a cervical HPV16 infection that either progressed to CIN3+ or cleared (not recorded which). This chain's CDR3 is CASSSTSSYNEQFF. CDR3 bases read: TGTGCCAGCAGCTCGACTAGCTCCTACAATGAG.